The clone carrying this TCR beta chain came up once. Its antigen is still unknown. These data originate in a study of cytomegalovirus exposure and HLA in healthy donors. Primers: 60 Vbeta forward and 13 Jbeta reverse. The repertoire was sequenced with immunoSEQ multiplex PCR; TCRdb's copy has only in-frame clones and lacks some. Of approximately 270,000 clones listed, about four fifths are singletons. Study-level findings and limits: Available immune exposure information covered CMV serostatus only. Within the data, a cluster of highly shared sequence variants was likely a sequencing artifact. Follow-up analysis found HLA locus-dependent TCR association rates, highest for DRB1 and lowest for HLA-C.

Germline V gives CDR1 GTSNPN, CDR2 SVGIG (reference sequence). The ends were cut back, 1 base at V and 7 bases at J, with 22 bases in the middle. This CDR3 spans 16 amino acids. The chain is built from TRBV30 and TRBJ1-2; TRBD1 might be the D (6 bases). The TCR originated in a girl aged 2 to 10 in good health and CMV-seronegative. Material for sequencing was PBMCs. The CDR3 region has the DNA TGTGCCTGGAGTGACCCCACCGACGGCAGGGGTGGTGGCTACACCTTC. It yields the protein CAWSDPTDGRGGGYTF.